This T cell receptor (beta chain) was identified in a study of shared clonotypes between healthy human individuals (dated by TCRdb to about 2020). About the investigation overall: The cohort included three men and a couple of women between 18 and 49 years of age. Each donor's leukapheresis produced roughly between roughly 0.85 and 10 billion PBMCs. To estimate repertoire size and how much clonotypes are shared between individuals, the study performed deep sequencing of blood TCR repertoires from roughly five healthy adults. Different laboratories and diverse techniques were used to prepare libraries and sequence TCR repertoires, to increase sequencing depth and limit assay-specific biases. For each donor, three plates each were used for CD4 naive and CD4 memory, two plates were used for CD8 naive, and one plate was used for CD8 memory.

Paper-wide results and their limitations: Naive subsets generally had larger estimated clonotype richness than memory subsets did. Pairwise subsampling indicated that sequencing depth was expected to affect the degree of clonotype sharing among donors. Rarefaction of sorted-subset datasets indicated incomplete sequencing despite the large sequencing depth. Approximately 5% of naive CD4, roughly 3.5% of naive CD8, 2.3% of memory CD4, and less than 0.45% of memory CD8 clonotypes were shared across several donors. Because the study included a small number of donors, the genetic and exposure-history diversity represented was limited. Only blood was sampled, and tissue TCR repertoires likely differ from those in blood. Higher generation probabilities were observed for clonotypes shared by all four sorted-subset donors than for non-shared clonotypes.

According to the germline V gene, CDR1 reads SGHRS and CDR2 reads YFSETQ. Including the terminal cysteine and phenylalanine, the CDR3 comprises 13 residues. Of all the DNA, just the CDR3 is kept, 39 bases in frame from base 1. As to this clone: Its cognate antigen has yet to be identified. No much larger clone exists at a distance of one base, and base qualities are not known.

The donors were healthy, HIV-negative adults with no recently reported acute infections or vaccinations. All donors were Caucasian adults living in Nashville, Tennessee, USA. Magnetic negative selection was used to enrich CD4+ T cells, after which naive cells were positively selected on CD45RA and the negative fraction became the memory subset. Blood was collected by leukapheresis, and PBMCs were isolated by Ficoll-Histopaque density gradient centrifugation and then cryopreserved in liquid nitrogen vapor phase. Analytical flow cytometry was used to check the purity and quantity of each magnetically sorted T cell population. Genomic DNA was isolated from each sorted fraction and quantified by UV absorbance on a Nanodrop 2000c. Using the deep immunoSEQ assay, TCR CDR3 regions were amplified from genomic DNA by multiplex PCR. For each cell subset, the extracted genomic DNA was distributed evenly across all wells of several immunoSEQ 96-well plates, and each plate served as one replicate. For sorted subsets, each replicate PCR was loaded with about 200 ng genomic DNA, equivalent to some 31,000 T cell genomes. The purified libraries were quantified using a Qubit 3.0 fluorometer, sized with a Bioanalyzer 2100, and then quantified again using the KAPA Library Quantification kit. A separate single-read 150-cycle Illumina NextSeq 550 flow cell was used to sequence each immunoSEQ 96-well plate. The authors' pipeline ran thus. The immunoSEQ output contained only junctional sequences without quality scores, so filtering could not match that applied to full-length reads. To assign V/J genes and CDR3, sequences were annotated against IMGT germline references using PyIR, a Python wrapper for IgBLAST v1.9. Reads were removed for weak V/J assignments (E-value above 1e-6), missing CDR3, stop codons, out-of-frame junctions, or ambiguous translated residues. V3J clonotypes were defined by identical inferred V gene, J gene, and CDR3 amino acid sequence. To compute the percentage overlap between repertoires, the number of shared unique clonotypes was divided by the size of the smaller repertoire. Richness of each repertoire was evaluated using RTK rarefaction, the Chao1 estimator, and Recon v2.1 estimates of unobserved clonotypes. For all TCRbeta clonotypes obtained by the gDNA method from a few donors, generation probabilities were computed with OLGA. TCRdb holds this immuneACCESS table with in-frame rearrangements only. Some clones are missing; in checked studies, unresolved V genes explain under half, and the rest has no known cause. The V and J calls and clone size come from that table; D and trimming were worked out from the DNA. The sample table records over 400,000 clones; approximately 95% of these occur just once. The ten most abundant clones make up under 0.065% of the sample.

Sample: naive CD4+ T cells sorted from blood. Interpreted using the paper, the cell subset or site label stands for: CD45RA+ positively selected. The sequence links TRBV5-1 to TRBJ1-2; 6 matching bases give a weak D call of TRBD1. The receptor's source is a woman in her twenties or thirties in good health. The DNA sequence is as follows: TGCGCAAGGTGGGGGCTTACTAACTATGGCTACACCTTC. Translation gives CARWGLTNYGYTF.